Listed below are T cell receptor beta chains from one sample, sequenced in a study of tumor-infiltrating lymphocytes in primary liver carcinoma. TCRdb re-called the multiplex PCR reads with MiXCR, one entry per CDR3 protein. The data show 330,000 or so distinct CDR3 sequences, 65% seen once. Sequences were obtained from peripheral blood. The receptors derive from a man in his forties with primary liver carcinoma and hepatitis B virus infection. Each CDR3 is given with its conserved first and last residue. Fields, in order: V gene, clone size, D gene, J gene, CDR3 protein, CDR3 DNA. The D gene is left open where the match is weak. Expanded clones are given a class, and other clones once, few, many or no size at all.

>TRBV10-3|-|TRBD2|TRBJ2-3
CATQRGGSTDTQYF
TGTGCCACTCAACGGGGGGGGAGCACAGATACGCAGTATTTT
>TRBV30|few|-|TRBJ2-1
CAWSPSFEQFF
TGTGCCTGGAGTCCAAGTTTCGAGCAGTTCTTC
>TRBV12-3/TRBV12-4|-|-|TRBJ1-2
CANSFHGGLNYGYTF
TGTGCCAACAGTTTTCACGGGGGATTAAACTATGGCTACACCTTC
>TRBV11-2|-|-|TRBJ2-2
CASSLGQAGGELSF
TGTGCCAGCAGCCTAGGACAGGCTGGGGGGGAGCTGTCTTTC
>TRBV6-5|-|-|TRBJ1-5
CASTYSWGQAQHF
TGTGCCAGCACTTACTCCTGGGGTCAGGCCCAGCATTTT
>TRBV24-1|-|TRBD2|TRBJ2-2
CATSDPASGYNTGELFF
TGTGCCACCAGTGATCCCGCTAGCGGATATAACACCGGGGAGCTGTTTTTT
>TRBV7-9|-|-|TRBJ1-2
CASTQAIGYGYTF
TGTGCCAGCACCCAGGCGATCGGCTATGGCTACACCTTC
>TRBV11-2|-|-|TRBJ1-4
CASSLDLDTLGKGLSF
TGTGCCAGCAGCTTAGACCTGGACACCTTGGGAAAGGGGCTGTCTTTT
>TRBV11-3|many|-|TRBJ2-1
CASSFGVWNEQFF
TGTGCCAGCAGCTTCGGTGTATGGAATGAGCAGTTCTTC
>TRBV29-1|many|TRBD1|TRBJ1-1
CSVKTGGVDTEAFF
TGCAGCGTTAAGACAGGGGGCGTGGACACTGAAGCTTTCTTT
>TRBV4-1|-|-|TRBJ1-2
CASSQPSKITRDYDYTF
TGCGCCAGCAGCCAGCCCTCAAAGATCACCCGGGACTATGACTACACCTTC
>TRBV11-2|-|TRBD1|TRBJ2-3
CASSSGTETTDTQYF
TGTGCCAGCAGCTCAGGGACAGAGACCACAGATACGCAGTATTTT
>TRBV7-8|few|-|TRBJ1-5
CASSLGSKYSNQPQHF
TGTGCCAGCAGCTTGGGCAGTAAGTATAGCAATCAGCCCCAGCATTTT
>TRBV5-5|-|TRBD1|TRBJ2-5
CASSLVPDRVETQYF
TGTGCCAGCAGCTTGGTTCCGGACAGGGTCGAGACCCAGTACTTC
>TRBV6-5|-|-|TRBJ2-7
CASSNRGTYEQYF
TGTGCCAGCTCCAACCGGGGGACCTACGAGCAGTACTTC
>TRBV7-8|-|-|TRBJ2-7
CASSLRLADEQYF
TGTGCCAGCAGCTTACGGTTAGCGGACGAGCAGTACTTC
>TRBV5-5|-|-|TRBJ1-5
CASSFDGQPQHF
TGTGCCAGCAGCTTTGATGGTCAGCCCCAGCATTTT
>TRBV29-1|once|-|TRBJ2-2
CGVTPQVNTRELFF
TGCGGCGTGACGCCGCAGGTTAACACCAGGGAGCTATTTTTT
>TRBV6-1|-|-|TRBJ1-5
CASRRLSLDNQPQHF
TGTGCCAGCAGGAGACTGAGTTTAGACAATCAGCCCCAGCATTTT
>TRBV12-3/TRBV12-4|few|-|TRBJ2-1
CASSHAYDEQFF
TGTGCCAGCAGTCACGCATACGATGAGCAGTTCTTC
>TRBV7-8|few|-|TRBJ1-1
CASSSLRGSTEAFF
TGTGCCAGCAGCTCCCTCAGGGGATCCACTGAAGCTTTCTTT
>TRBV6-6|-|-|TRBJ1-2
CANGENRAIGAYGYTF
TGTGCCAACGGTGAGAACAGGGCGATAGGGGCCTATGGCTACACCTTC
>TRBV4-1|many|-|TRBJ2-7
CASSRYVIGPSYEQYF
TGCGCCAGCAGCCGATACGTTATTGGGCCCTCCTACGAGCAGTACTTC
>TRBV28|few|TRBD2|TRBJ2-3
CASSSSGTSGSSDTQYF
TGTGCCAGCAGTTCCTCCGGGACTAGCGGGAGCTCAGATACGCAGTATTTT
>TRBV11-1|-|-|TRBJ2-5
CASSLEMLSETQYF
TGTGCCAGCAGCTTAGAGATGTTATCTGAGACCCAGTACTTC
>TRBV11-2|-|TRBD2|TRBJ2-3
CASSSIRTSGRTTVTQYF
TGTGCCAGCAGCTCAATTCGGACTAGCGGGAGGACCACAGTTACGCAGTATTTT
>TRBV11-2|many|TRBD2|TRBJ2-7
CASSLDLQTSGRYEQYF
TGTGCCAGCAGCTTAGATCTCCAGACTAGCGGGAGGTACGAGCAGTACTTC
>TRBV28|-|TRBD1|TRBJ2-1
CASSSTGGWGPSVENEQFF
TGTGCCAGCAGTTCAACAGGGGGCTGGGGACCCAGCGTGGAGAATGAGCAGTTCTTC
>TRBV11-2|-|-|TRBJ2-7
CASRHPGVEQYF
TGTGCCAGCAGACACCCCGGTGTCGAGCAGTACTTC
>TRBV5-1|-|-|TRBJ1-5
CASIMFGKYSNQPQHF
TGCGCCAGCATCATGTTCGGGAAGTATAGCAATCAGCCCCAGCATTTT
>TRBV12-3/TRBV12-4|many|-|TRBJ2-2
CASRDAGPNTGELFF
TGTGCCAGCAGGGATGCGGGACCGAACACCGGGGAGCTGTTTTTT
>TRBV5-4|-|-|TRBJ2-7
CASSPATGHYEQYF
TGTGCCAGCAGCCCGGCGACAGGCCACTACGAGCAGTACTTC
>TRBV11-2|-|-|TRBJ2-2
CAGSLVGLNTGELIF
TGTGCCGGCAGCTTAGTTGGCCTAAACACCGGGGAGCTGATTTTT
>TRBV11-2|-|-|TRBJ2-5
CASSSQWVGETRYF
TGTGCCAGCAGTTCCCAATGGGTCGGGGAGACCCGGTACTTC
>TRBV4-1|-|-|TRBJ2-6
CASSRGILEPSGVNVLTF
TGCGCTAGCAGTCGAGGGATCCTCGAACCGTCTGGGGTCAACGTCCTGACTTTC
>TRBV6-5|many|-|TRBJ2-2
CASSYSAGLYTGELFF
TGTGCCAGCAGTTACTCGGCGGGATTGTACACCGGGGAGCTGTTTTTT
>TRBV11-2|-|-|TRBJ2-5
CASSLGTIGQGTQYF
TGTGCCAGCAGCTTAGGGACTATTGGGCAAGGGACCCAGTACTTC
>TRBV11-1|-|-|TRBJ2-1
CGSSHLPTMGNEQFF
TGTGGCAGCAGCCACCTGCCGACGATGGGAAATGAGCAGTTCTTC
>TRBV6-2/TRBV6-3|-|-|TRBJ1-2
CVSSRTGLYGYTF
TGTGTCAGCAGCCGAACAGGACTCTATGGCTACACCTTC
>TRBV6-2/TRBV6-3|-|TRBD2|TRBJ2-7
CASSYSTGGYEQYF
TGTGCCAGCAGTTACTCGACGGGAGGCTACGAGCAGTACTTC
>TRBV29-1|-|-|TRBJ2-1
CSANSGGAEQSF
TGCAGCGCGAACTCGGGTGGGGCTGAGCAGTCCTTC
>TRBV28|-|-|TRBJ2-3
CASESVYTDTQYF
TGTGCCAGCGAATCAGTTTACACAGATACGCAGTATTTT
>TRBV6-5|few|TRBD2|TRBJ2-1
CASNPSGSFNNEQFF
TGTGCCAGCAATCCTAGCGGGAGCTTCAACAATGAGCAGTTCTTC
>TRBV6-1|many|-|TRBJ1-6
CASSASSQQDSPLHF
TGTGCCAGCTCGGCGAGCTCTCAGCAGGATTCACCCCTCCACTTT
>TRBV29-1|-|TRBD1|TRBJ1-2
CSVEQGAGGNTF
TGTAGCGTTGAACAGGGGGCGGGTGGCAACACCTTC
>TRBV11-1|-|-|TRBJ1-1
CASSLFNLNTQAFF
TGTGCCAGCAGCTTATTCAATTTGAATACTCAAGCTTTCTTT
>TRBV6-1|-|-|TRBJ1-6
CASSALHGGSGSPLHF
TGTGCCAGCAGCGCCCTTCATGGAGGGTCAGGGTCACCCCTCCACTTT
>TRBV7-9|few|TRBD1|TRBJ2-3
CATGQGSTDTQYF
TGTGCCACCGGACAGGGCAGCACAGATACGCAGTATTTT
>TRBV10-3|once|TRBD1|TRBJ1-1
CAISMGQNPFSEASF
TGTGCCATCAGTATGGGACAGAATCCTTTCTCTGAAGCTTCCTTT
>TRBV6-2/TRBV6-3|many|-|TRBJ2-7
CASSYGGSGSYEQYF
TGTGCCAGCAGTTACGGAGGGAGCGGCTCCTACGAGCAGTACTTC
>TRBV14|-|-|TRBJ2-2
CASSPTYGELFF
TGTGCTAGCAGTCCGACCTACGGGGAGCTGTTTTTT
>TRBV18|-|-|TRBJ2-7
CASSPASVAYEQYF
TGTGCCAGCTCACCAGCTAGCGTAGCCTACGAGCAGTACTTC
>TRBV6-1|many|TRBD1|TRBJ2-3
CASSATGVSTDTQYF
TGTGCCAGCAGTGCGACAGGGGTTAGCACAGATACGCAGTATTTT
>TRBV6-2/TRBV6-3|-|-|TRBJ2-7
CASRKSVRVTYEQYF
TGTGCCAGCAGAAAGAGCGTGAGGGTCACCTACGAGCAGTACTTC
>TRBV6-2/TRBV6-3|-|TRBD2|TRBJ2-7
CASSARGLVAYEQYF
TGTGCCAGCAGTGCCCGGGGACTAGTGGCCTACGAGCAGTACTTC
>TRBV6-2/TRBV6-3|-|TRBD1|TRBJ2-3
CASSFVGQEAMDTQYF
TGTGCCAGCAGCTTCGTTGGACAGGAGGCAATGGATACGCAGTATTTT